Shown below are 8 T cell receptor beta chains from a single sample sequenced in a study of blood T cell repertoires in COVID-19. Produced via immunoSEQ multiplex PCR; TCRdb's table is partial and in-frame only. Here the sample spans 200,000 to 250,000 clones, roughly 85% being singletons. Source material: peripheral blood. All receptors derive from a man aged 25-40 years who had recovered from COVID-19.

This sequence joins TRBV4-2 and TRBJ1-4; TRBD1 aligns across 7 bases. Germline V CDR1 and CDR2: LGHNA, YNFKEQ. V lost 4 bases, J lost 5 bases, and 7 bases stayed unmatched. The CDR3 extends over 15 amino acids. CDR3 protein: CASSPGQVQNEKLFF. The CDR3, as DNA: TGTGCCAGCAGCCCCGGACAGGTACAAAATGAAAAACTGTTTTTT.

The CDR3, as DNA: TGCGCCAGCAGCTTGACTGGGAGCGGGGGGGCCACAGATACGCAGTATTTT. It specifies CASSLTGSGGATDTQYF. The chain has TRBV5-1 and TRBJ2-3, with 10 bases identical to TRBD2. The junction had 7 bases not matched to a gene; V was cut back by 1 base and J by 2 bases. This CDR3 is built from 17 residues. Germline lookup yields CDR1 SGHRS and CDR2 YFSETQ.

This rearrangement joins TRBV7-8 to TRBJ2-7, with D perhaps TRBD1 (7 bases). Looked up from germline, CDR1 is SGHVS and CDR2 is FQNEAQ. CDR3 length: 15 residues. Trimming cost V 4 bases and J 6 bases, with 19 bases left between them. The CDR3 is CASSWFQTGTSEQYF. The CDR3 bases are TGTGCCAGCAGCTGGTTTCAGACAGGGACTTCCGAGCAGTACTTC.

The chain carries TRBV6-6 and TRBJ1-1; 8 bases are shared with TRBD1. The germline V gene has CDR1 MNHNY and CDR2 SVGAGI (reference sequence). The J segment lost 5 bases and the V segment lost 6 bases, leaving 11 bases of the junction unmatched. The length of the CDR3 is 15 residues. The CDR3 protein is CASRDRTGKGTEAFF. CDR3 DNA: TGTGCCAGCAGGGATAGGACAGGGAAGGGAACTGAAGCTTTCTTT.

The chain carries TRBV5-4 and TRBJ1-2, with unresolved D. The CDR3 consists of 15 residues. With 0 bases removed from V and 3 bases from J, the gap between germline ends came to 12 bases. The germline V gene encodes CDR1 SGHNT and CDR2 YYREEE (reference sequence). The CDR3 coding sequence is TGTGCCAGCAGCTTGGCTGGAAGGAGCCACTATGGCTACACCTTC. Its protein product is CASSLAGRSHYGYTF.

The CDR3 DNA reads as TGTGCCAGCAAAGAAACAGGGGGCGAAGCTTTCTTT. Its protein is CASKETGGEAFF. The J gene is TRBJ1-1, the V gene TRBV6-5, with 9 positions matching TRBD1. The J segment lost 8 bases and the V segment lost 7 bases, leaving 5 bases of the junction unmatched. In germline, CDR1 is MNHEY, CDR2 SVGAGI. The CDR3 consists of 12 residues.

V is TRBV7-9 and J is TRBJ2-5, with D unclear. Germline-derived CDR1 and CDR2 are SEHNR and FQNEAQ (reference sequence). The germline V and J ends were trimmed by 1 base and 2 bases, with 8 bases remaining between them. The CDR3 is made up of 14 amino acids. The CDR3 sequence: CASSLGAIQETQYF. CDR3 sequence (DNA): TGTGCCAGCAGCTTAGGGGCAATTCAAGAGACCCAGTACTTC.

The CDR3 spells CASSLDREETQYF. As DNA, the CDR3 is TGTGCCAGCAGCCTGGACAGGGAAGAGACCCAGTACTTC. The chain has TRBV6-5 and TRBJ2-5; 8 bases line up with TRBD1. This CDR3 is built from 13 residues. Germline V gives CDR1 MNHEY, CDR2 SVGAGI. Germline trimming cut 6 bases from V and 3 bases from J; bases unmatched to any gene: 3.